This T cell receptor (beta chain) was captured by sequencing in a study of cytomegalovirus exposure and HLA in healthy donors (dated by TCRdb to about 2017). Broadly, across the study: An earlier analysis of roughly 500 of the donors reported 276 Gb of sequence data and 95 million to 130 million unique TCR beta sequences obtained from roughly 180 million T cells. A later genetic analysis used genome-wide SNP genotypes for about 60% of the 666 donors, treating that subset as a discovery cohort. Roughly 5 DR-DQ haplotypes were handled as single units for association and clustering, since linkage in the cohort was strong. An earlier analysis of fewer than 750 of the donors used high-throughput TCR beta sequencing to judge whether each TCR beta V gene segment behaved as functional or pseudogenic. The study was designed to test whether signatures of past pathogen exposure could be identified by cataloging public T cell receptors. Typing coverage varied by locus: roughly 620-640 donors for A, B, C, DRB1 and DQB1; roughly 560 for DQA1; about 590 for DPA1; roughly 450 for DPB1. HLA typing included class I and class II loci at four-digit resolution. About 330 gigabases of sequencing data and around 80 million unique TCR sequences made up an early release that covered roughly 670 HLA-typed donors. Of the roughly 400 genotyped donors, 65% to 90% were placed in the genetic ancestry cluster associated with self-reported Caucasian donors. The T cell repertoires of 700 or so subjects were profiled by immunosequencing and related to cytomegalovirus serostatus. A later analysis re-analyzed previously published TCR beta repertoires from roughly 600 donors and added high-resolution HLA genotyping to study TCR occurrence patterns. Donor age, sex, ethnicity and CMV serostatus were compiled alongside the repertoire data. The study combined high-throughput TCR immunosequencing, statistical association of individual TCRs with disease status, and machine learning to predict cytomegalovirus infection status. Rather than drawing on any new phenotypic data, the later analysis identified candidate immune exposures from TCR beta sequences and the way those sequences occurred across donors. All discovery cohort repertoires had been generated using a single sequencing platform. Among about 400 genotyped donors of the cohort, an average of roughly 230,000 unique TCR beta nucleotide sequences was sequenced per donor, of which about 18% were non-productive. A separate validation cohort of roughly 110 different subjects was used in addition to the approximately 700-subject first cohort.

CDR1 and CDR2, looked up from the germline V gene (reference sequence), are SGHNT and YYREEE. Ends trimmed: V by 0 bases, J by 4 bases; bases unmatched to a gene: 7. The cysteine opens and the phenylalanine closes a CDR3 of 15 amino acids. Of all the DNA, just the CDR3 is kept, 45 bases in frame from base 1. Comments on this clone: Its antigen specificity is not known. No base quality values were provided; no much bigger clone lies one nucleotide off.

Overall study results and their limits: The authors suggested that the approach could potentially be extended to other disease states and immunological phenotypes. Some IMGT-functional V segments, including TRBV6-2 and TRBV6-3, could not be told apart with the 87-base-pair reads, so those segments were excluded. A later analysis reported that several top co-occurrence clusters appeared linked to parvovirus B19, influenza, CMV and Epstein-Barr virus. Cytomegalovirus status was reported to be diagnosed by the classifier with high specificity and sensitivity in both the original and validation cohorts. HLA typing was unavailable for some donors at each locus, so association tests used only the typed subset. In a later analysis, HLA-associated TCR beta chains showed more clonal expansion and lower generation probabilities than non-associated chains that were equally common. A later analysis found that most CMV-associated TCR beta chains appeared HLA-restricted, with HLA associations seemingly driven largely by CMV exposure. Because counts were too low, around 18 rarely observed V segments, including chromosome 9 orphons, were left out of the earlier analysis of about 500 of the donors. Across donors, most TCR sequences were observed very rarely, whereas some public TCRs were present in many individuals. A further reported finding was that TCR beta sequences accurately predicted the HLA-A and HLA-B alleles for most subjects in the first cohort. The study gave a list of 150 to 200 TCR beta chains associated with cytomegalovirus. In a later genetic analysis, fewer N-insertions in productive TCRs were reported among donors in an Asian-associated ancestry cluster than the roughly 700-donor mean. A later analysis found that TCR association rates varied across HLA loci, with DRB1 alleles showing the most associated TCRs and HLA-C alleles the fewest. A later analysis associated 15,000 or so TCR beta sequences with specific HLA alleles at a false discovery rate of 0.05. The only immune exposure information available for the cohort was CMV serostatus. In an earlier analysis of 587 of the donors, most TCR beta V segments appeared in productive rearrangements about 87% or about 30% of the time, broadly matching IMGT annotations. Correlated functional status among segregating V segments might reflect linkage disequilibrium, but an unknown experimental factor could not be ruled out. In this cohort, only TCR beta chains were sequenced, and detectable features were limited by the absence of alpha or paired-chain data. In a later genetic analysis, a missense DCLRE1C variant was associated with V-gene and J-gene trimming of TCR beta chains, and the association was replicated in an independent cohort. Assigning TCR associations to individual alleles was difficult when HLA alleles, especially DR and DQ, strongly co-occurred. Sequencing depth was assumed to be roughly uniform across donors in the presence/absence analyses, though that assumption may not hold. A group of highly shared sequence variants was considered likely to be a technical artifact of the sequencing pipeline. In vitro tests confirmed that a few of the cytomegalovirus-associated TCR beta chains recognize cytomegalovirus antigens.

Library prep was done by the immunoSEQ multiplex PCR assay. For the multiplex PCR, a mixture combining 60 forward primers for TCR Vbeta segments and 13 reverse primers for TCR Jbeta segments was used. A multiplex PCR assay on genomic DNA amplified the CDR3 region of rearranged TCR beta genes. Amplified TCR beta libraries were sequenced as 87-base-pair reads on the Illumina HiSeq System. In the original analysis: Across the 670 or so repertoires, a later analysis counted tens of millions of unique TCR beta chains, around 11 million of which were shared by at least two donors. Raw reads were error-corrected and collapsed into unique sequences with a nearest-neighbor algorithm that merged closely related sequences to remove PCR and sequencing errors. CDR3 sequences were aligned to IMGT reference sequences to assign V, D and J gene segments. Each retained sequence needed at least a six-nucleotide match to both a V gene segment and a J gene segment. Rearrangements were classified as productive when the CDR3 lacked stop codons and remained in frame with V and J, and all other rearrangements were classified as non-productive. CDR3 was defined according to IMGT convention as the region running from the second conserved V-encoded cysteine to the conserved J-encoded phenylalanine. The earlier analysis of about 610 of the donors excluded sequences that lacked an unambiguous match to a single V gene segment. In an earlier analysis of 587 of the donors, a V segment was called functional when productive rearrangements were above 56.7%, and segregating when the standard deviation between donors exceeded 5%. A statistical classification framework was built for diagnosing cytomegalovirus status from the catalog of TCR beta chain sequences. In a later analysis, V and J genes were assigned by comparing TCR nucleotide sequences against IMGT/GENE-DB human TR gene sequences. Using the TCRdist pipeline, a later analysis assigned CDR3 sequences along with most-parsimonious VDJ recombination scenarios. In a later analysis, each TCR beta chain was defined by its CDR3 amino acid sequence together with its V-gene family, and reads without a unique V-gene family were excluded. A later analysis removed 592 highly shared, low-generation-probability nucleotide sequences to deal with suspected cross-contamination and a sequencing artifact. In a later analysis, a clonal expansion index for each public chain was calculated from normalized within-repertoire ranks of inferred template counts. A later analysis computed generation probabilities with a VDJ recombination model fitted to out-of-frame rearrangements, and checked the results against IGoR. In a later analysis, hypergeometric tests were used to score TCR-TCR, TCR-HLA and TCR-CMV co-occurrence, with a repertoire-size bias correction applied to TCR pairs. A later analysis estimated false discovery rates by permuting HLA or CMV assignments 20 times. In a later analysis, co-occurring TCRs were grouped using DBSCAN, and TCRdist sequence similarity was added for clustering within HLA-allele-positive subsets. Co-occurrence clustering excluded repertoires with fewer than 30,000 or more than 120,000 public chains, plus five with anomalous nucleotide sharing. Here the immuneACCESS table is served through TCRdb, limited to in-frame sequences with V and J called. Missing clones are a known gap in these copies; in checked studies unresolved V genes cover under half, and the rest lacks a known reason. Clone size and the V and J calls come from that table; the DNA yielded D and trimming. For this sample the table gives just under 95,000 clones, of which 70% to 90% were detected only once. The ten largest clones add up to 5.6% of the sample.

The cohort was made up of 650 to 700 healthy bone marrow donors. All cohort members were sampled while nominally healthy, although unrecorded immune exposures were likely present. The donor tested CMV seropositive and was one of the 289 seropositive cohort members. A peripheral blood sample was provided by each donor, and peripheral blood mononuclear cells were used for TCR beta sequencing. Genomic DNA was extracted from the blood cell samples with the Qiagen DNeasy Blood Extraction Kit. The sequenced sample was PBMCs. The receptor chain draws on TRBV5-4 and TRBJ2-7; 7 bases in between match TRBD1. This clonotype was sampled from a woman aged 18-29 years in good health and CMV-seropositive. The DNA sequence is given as TGTGCCAGCAGCTTGGCGGGGACAGATTATTACGAGCAGTACTTC. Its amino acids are CASSLAGTDYYEQYF.